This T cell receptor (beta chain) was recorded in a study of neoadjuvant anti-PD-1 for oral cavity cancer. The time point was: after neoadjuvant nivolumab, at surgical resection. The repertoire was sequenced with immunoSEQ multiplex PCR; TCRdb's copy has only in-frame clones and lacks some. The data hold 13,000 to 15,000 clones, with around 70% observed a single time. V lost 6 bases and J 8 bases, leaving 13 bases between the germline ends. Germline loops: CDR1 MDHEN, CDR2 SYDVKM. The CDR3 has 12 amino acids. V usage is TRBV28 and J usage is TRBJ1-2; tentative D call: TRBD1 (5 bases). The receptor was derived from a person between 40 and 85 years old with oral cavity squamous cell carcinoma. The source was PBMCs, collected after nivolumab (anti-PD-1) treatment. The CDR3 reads CASSFRGRGYTF. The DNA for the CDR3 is TGTGCCAGCAGCTTCCGGGGCAGAGGCTACACCTTC.